The 3 T cell receptor beta chains reported below all come from one sample, sequenced in a study of post-analysis software for immune sequencing data. Overall study findings and caveats: Five or six TRBV segments, TRBV5-6, TRBV5-1 and TRBV20-1 among them, were found more frequent in patients than controls.

Prepared libraries of TCR beta cDNA carried unique molecular identifiers. One entry per CDR3 protein, called by TCRdb with MiXCR from the PCR reads. This sample yields about 430,000 distinct CDR3 sequences, of which approximately 37% are seen a single time; about 7.6% belongs to the top ten. Their specific antigens are unknown. Sample: blood. The receptors come from a girl aged 2 to 10 with multiple sclerosis.

This chain connects TRBV7-2 to TRBJ2-1; D perhaps matches TRBD2 (6 bases). V was trimmed by 3 bases and J by 10 bases, leaving 19 bases between them. CDR1 is SGHTA, CDR2 FQGNSA, per germline. CDR3 size: 15 residues. CDR3 protein: CASSFSGEVSGEQFF. Here the CDR3 DNA reads TGTGCCAGCAGCTTTAGCGGAGAGGTCTCTGGAGAGCAGTTCTTC.

This chain connects TRBV20-1 to TRBJ2-1, with 9 bases matching TRBD1. J gave up 8 bases and V 6 bases, and 11 bases lay outside the gene matches. Germline loops: CDR1 DFQATT, CDR2 SNEGSKA (reference sequence). The CDR3 contains 14 residues. This CDR3 is CSAQPGQGHDEQFF. In DNA, the CDR3 is TGCAGTGCGCAACCGGGACAGGGACACGATGAGCAGTTCTTC.

This clonotype has more than one count but fewer than ten. The chain joins TRBV6-4 to TRBJ1-4, with unresolved D. This CDR3 contains 15 residues. CDR1 and CDR2 (germline): MRHNA, SNTAGT. The ends were cut back, 4 bases at V and 5 bases at J, with 14 bases in the middle. Written as DNA, the CDR3 is TGTGCCAGCAGTGCCGGGAACAGCAGGAATGAAAAACTGTTTTTT. This encodes CASSAGNSRNEKLFF.